These T cell receptor beta chains were read from a single sample in a study of neurological immune-mediated disorders. TCRdb redid the calling of the 5' RACE reads with MiXCR, one entry per CDR3 protein. The table includes around 71,000 distinct CDR3 sequences, about 13% detected once. Specimen: PBMCs. The receptors come from a female donor with HTLV-1-associated myelopathy (HAM/TSP). CDR3s include the opening cysteine and the closing phenylalanine or tryptophan. A D gene is named only where the DNA matches it firmly. Clone size appears in some rows only: once, few, many, or a class for an expanded clone.

D	J	V	length	size	CDR3	DNA
NA	TRBJ1-6	TRBV6-1	16	many	CASSPRDGTTYSPLHF	TGTGCCAGCAGTCCACGCGACGGGACAACTTATTCACCCCTCCACTTT
NA	TRBJ1-1	TRBV5-4	14	NA	CASSSGQGGPEAFF	TGTGCCAGCAGCTCGGGACAAGGCGGGCCTGAAGCTTTCTTT
NA	TRBJ2-7	TRBV27	15	many	CASSNTGTAPWEQYF	TGTGCCAGCAGTAATACCGGGACCGCTCCCTGGGAGCAGTACTTC
NA	TRBJ2-7	TRBV5-1	15	many	CASSQRTLTSDEQYF	TGCGCCAGCAGCCAACGGACTTTAACCTCCGACGAGCAGTACTTC
NA	TRBJ1-5	TRBV12-3/TRBV12-4	14	many	CASSPLPGVRTQHF	TGTGCCAGCAGTCCCTTACCCGGGGTCCGGACCCAGCATTTT
NA	TRBJ1-6	TRBV5-1	16	NA	CASSLYPGGGNSPLHF	TGCGCCAGCAGCTTGTATCCTGGGGGAGGGAATTCACCCCTCCACTTT
NA	TRBJ1-1	TRBV29-1	12	many	CSVPSGNTEAFF	TGCAGCGTTCCATCGGGGAACACTGAAGCTTTCTTT
NA	TRBJ2-1	TRBV12-3/TRBV12-4	13	many	CASSLRQNNEQFF	TGTGCCAGCAGTTTAAGGCAGAACAATGAGCAGTTCTTC
NA	TRBJ2-1	TRBV4-1	14	many	CASSQGVSNNEQFF	TGCGCCAGCAGCCAAGGGGTATCCAACAATGAGCAGTTCTTC
TRBD1	TRBJ1-6	TRBV7-2	16	many	CASRETTGATNSPLHF	TGTGCCAGCAGAGAGACGACAGGGGCAACGAATTCACCCCTCCACTTT
NA	TRBJ1-5	TRBV6-1	13	many	CASSVAGEKPQHF	TGTGCCAGCAGTGTCGCAGGGGAGAAGCCCCAGCATTTT